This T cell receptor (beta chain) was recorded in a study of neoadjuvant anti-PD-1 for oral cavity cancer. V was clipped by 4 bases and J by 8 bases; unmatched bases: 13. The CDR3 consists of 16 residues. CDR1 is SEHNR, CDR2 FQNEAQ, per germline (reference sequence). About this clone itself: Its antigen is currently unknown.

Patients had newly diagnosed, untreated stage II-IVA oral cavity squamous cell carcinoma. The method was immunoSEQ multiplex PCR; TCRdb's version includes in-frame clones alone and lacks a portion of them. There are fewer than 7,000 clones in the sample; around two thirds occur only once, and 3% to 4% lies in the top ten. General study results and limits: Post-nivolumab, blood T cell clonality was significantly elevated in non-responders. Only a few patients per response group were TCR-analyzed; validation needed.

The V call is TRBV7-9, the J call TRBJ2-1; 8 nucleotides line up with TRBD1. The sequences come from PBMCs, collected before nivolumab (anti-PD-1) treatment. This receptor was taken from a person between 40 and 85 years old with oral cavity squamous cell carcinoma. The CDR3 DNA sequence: TGTGCCAGCAGCTCCCCCGATCGGACAGGGAGCGATGAGCAGTTCTTC. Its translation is CASSSPDRTGSDEQFF. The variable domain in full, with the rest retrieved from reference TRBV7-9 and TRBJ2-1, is DTGVSQNPRHKITKRGQNVTFRCDPISEHNRLYWYRQTLGQGPEFLTYFQNEAQLEKSRLLSDRFSAERPKGSFSTLEIQRTEQGDSAMYLCASSSPDRTGSDEQFFGPGTRLTVL.